This TCR beta chain was recorded in a study of shared T cell receptors in the human thymus. TCRdb keeps only in-frame clones here, not all; method: immunoSEQ multiplex PCR. The sample lists approximately 760,000 clones; 80% to 90% were seen once. Germline V gene data show CDR1 as MDHEN and CDR2 as SYDVKM. The CDR3 has 16 amino acids. Trimming cost V 6 bases and J 0 bases, with 18 bases left between them. In addition, the sample was reused for a study of human thymus T cells. In that study: Those donating were healthy Finnish infants in corrective surgery for congenital heart defects. Thymic tissue was derived from resections collected during corrective heart surgery. What appeared biased in thymic and blood repertoires was the usage of V and J genes.

The sequence came from a girl less than two years old with a congenital heart defect. Sequencing input: thymocytes. V and J are TRBV28 and TRBJ2-7, with D possibly being TRBD1 (6 bases). CDR3 loop: CASSPVAWTASYEQYF. CDR3 in DNA: TGTGCCAGCAGCCCTGTTGCATGGACAGCCTCCTACGAGCAGTACTTC.